Listed here are 2 T cell receptor beta chains from one sample, sequenced in a study of cytomegalovirus exposure and HLA in healthy donors. The PCR made use of 60 Vbeta and 13 Jbeta primers. Produced via immunoSEQ multiplex PCR; TCRdb's table is partial and in-frame only. The repertoire holds roughly 150,000 clones, roughly 80% seen once, with about 2.4% in the top ten. Sequenced: PBMCs. These receptors were collected from a male donor in good health and CMV-seronegative.

CDR3 sequence: CASSLDGRGLAGGLETQYF. As DNA, the CDR3 is TGTGCCAGCAGTTTAGATGGCAGGGGACTAGCGGGAGGGTTAGAGACCCAGTACTTC. This chain joins TRBV28 and TRBJ2-5, with 16 bases matching TRBD2. Germline V lookup: CDR1 MDHEN, CDR2 SYDVKM. The CDR3 is made up of 19 amino acids. J was trimmed by 4 bases and V by 2 bases; bases with no gene match: 10.

Points on this clone: The junction shows a germline mismatch at one end, possibly a read error. The V gene is TRBV25-1, the J gene TRBJ2-5, with 8 bases identical to TRBD1. CDR3 length equals 17 residues. Germline CDR1 and CDR2: MGHDK and SYGVNS. The CDR3 sequence is CAGSSFGGQGISETQYF. The CDR3 DNA is TGTGCCGGCAGTTCTTTTGGAGGACAGGGTATAAGCGAGACCCAGTACTTC.